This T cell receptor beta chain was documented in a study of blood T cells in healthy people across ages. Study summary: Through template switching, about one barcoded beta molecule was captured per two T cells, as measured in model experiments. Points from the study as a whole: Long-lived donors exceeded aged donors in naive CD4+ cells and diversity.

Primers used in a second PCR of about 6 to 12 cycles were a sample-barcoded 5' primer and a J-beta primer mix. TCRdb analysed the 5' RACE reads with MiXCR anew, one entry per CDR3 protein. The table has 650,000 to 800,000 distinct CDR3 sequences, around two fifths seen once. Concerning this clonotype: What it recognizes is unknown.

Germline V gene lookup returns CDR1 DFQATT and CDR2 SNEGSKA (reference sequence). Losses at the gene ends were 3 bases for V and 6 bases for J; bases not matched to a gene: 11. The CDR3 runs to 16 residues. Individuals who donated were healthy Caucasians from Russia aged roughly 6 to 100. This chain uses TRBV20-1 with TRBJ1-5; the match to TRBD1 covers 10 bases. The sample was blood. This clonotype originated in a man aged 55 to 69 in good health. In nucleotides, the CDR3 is TGCAGTGCTAGTGACGCGGGGACAGGGGTCGGTCAGCCCCAGCATTTT. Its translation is CSASDAGTGVGQPQHF.